This T cell receptor (beta chain) stems from a study of regulatory T cells in long-lasting Graves disease. The time point was: newly diagnosed GD, antithyroid drugs for less than 3 months. The TCR library used RNA extracted from PBMCs. Clinicians diagnosed Graves' disease using American Thyroid Association guidelines. Libraries of TCR beta came from iRepertoire HTBI primers plus Arm-PCR of CDR3 regions. TCRdb fed the multiplex PCR reads into MiXCR, producing one record per CDR3 protein. The profile shows roughly 610,000 distinct CDR3 sequences, under 20% of them singletons. At least ten counts were recorded for this clonotype. From germline, CDR1 is DFQATT and CDR2 SNEGSKA (reference sequence). The ends were cut back, 4 bases at V and 7 bases at J, with 18 bases in the middle. CDR3 length: 14 residues. The same data also went into a second study, on T cells in Graves' hyperthyroidism and ophthalmopathy.

The sequence was obtained from a woman under 40 with Graves disease. J is TRBJ2-3 and V is TRBV20-1; D is tentatively TRBD1 or TRBD2 (5 bases each). Sequenced here: peripheral blood mononuclear cells (PBMCs), sampled at new diagnosis, from a patient treated with antithyroid drugs. The chain's CDR3 is CSAITGTTPNTQYF. The CDR3 DNA follows: TGCAGTGCTATTACCGGGACCACGCCGAATACGCAGTATTTT.